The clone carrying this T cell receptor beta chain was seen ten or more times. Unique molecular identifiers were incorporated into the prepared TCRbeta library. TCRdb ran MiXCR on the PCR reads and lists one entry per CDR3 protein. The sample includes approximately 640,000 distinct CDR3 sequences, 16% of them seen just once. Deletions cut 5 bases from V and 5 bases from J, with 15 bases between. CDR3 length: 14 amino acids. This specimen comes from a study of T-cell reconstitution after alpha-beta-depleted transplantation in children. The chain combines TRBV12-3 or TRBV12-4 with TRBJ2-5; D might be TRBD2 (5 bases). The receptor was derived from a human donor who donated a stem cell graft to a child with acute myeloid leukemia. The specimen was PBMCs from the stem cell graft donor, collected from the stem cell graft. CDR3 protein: CASSRSPSSETQYF. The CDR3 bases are TGTGCCAGCAGTCGCTCCCCTAGCTCCGAGACCCAGTACTTC.